These T cell receptor beta chains were read from a single sample in a study of blood T cell repertoires in COVID-19. Sequencing used immunoSEQ multiplex PCR; TCRdb keeps in-frame clones, though not all of them. There are some 76,000 clones in the sample; around 89% occur only once, and 0.55% to 0.75% lies in the top ten. Sequenced material: peripheral blood. The receptors shown here come from a man aged 55 to 70 with acute or convalescent COVID-19. CDR3s include the opening cysteine and the closing phenylalanine or tryptophan. A D gene is named only where the DNA matches it firmly. The size field is filled for only some rows; it gives once, few, many or a size class.

>.|.|TRBJ1-5|TRBV6-5
CASSYLTGINQPQHF
TGTGCCAGCAGTTACCTTACAGGGATCAATCAGCCCCAGCATTTT
>.|.|TRBJ2-3|TRBV5-1
CASSLTGDADTQYF
TGCGCCAGCAGCTTAACGGGGGACGCAGATACGCAGTATTTT
>.|.|TRBJ1-2|TRBV29-1
CSVVSTGITYGYTF
TGCAGCGTTGTATCGACAGGTATAACCTATGGCTACACCTTC
>.|.|TRBJ2-2|TRBV5-1
CASSLEGDTGELFF
TGCGCCAGCAGCTTGGAGGGGGACACCGGGGAGCTGTTTTTT
>.|.|TRBJ1-3|TRBV18
CASSPLPGRAGNTIYF
TGTGCCAGCTCACCACTCCCGGGGAGGGCTGGAAACACCATATATTTT
>TRBD2|.|TRBJ2-3|TRBV7-3
CASSVAGDPTDTQYF
TGTGCCAGCAGCGTAGCGGGAGATCCCACAGATACGCAGTATTTT
>.|.|TRBJ2-7|TRBV6-5
CASSLGPGGYEQYF
TGTGCCAGCAGTCTCGGGCCAGGGGGGTACGAGCAGTACTTC
>.|.|TRBJ1-5|TRBV6-5
CASRRWVRENQPQHF
TGTGCCAGCAGGAGATGGGTCCGGGAAAATCAGCCCCAGCATTTT
>.|.|TRBJ1-4|TRBV19
CASGRGTTNEKLFF
TGTGCCAGTGGCAGGGGAACAACTAATGAAAAACTGTTTTTT
>TRBD2|.|TRBJ2-5|TRBV9
CASSAPDRFSGGLQETQYF
TGTGCCAGCAGCGCCCCCGACCGATTTAGCGGGGGGCTGCAAGAGACCCAGTACTTC
>TRBD2|once|TRBJ2-5|TRBV5-1
CASSLEALAGGRRTQYF
TGCGCCAGCAGCTTGGAAGCACTAGCGGGAGGCCGTAGGACCCAGTACTTC
>TRBD1|.|TRBJ1-1|TRBV6-1
CASSEIIAGGSEAFF
TGTGCCAGCAGTGAAATCATCGCAGGGGGCTCTGAAGCTTTCTTT
>TRBD1|.|TRBJ2-5|TRBV24-1
CATSASRTGGQETQYF
TGTGCCACCAGTGCGTCCCGGACAGGGGGCCAGGAGACCCAGTACTTC
>.|.|TRBJ2-5|TRBV6-6
CASSYGQGGTQYF
TGTGCCAGCAGTTACGGGCAGGGAGGGACCCAGTACTTC
>TRBD1|.|TRBJ1-1|TRBV18
CASSPGQGGYGTEAFF
TGTGCCAGCTCACCGGGGCAGGGGGGCTATGGCACTGAAGCTTTCTTT
>.|.|TRBJ2-7|TRBV29-1
CSAGHSYEQYF
TGCAGCGCAGGACACTCCTACGAGCAGTACTTC
>.|.|TRBJ1-2|TRBV11-3
CASSSSGFGYTF
TGTGCCAGCAGCTCCTCAGGGTTCGGCTACACCTTC